This TCR beta chain was documented in a study of OX40 agonist ivuxolimab in advanced cancers. Findings of the study overall: Low normalized T-cell clonal expansion was also seen in some nonresponders.

As for this clone: What it binds is not known.

V was clipped by 3 bases and J by 5 bases, with 16 bases between them. Germline V gene sequence: CDR1 GTSNPN, CDR2 SVGIG (reference sequence). The CDR3 loop spans 14 amino acids. The sampling schedule covered blood at baseline, cycle 4 day 1, and cycle 7 day 1. The table came from immunoSEQ multiplex PCR; TCRdb's copy has only in-frame clones and leaves some out. The data show tens of thousands of clones, with roughly 82% seen just once and 5% to 7.5% held by the top ten. The sequences come from CD4+ or CD8+ T cells sorted from blood, collected in a trial of the OX40 agonist ivuxolimab. This chain joins TRBV30 and TRBJ1-2; D not resolved. The source is an adult with an advanced solid tumor such as melanoma, head and neck, liver or kidney cancer. The CDR3 reads CAWRPKAAQYGYTF. DNA of the CDR3: TGTGCCTGGAGGCCGAAAGCCGCCCAGTATGGCTACACCTTC.